A selection of T cell receptor beta chains follows, all from one sample in a study of blood T cell repertoires in COVID-19. Sequenced by immunoSEQ multiplex PCR; TCRdb stores in-frame clones only, minus some. Seen here are under 150,000 clones, 88% observed once, and the top ten hold roughly 10%. Sequenced sample: peripheral blood. The origin of the receptors is a man aged 45-65 years with active or convalescent COVID-19. Both conserved end residues are part of each CDR3. D genes are given only for firm matches. Size is omitted from some rows. Given values are once, few, many or a class for expanded clones.

v_call: TRBV5-1
j_call: TRBJ1-5
clone_size: NA
d_call: TRBD1
cdr3_length: 15
cdr3_nt: TGCGCCAGCAGCTTGGACAGGGGTAGCAATCAGCCCCAGCATTTT
cdr3_aa: CASSLDRGSNQPQHF

v_call: TRBV7-2
j_call: TRBJ2-1
clone_size: NA
d_call: TRBD2
cdr3_length: 16
cdr3_nt: TGTGCCAGCAGCTTAGTGGGGACTAGCGGCTCCAATGAGCAGTTCTTC
cdr3_aa: CASSLVGTSGSNEQFF

v_call: TRBV19
j_call: TRBJ1-5
clone_size: NA
d_call: NA
cdr3_length: 15
cdr3_nt: TGTGCCAGTATTCGGGCAGGGTCCGTCAATCAGCCCCAGCATTTT
cdr3_aa: CASIRAGSVNQPQHF

v_call: TRBV6-1
j_call: TRBJ2-3
clone_size: NA
d_call: TRBD2
cdr3_length: 17
cdr3_nt: TGTGCCAGCAGTGAAGCGCTTGGCGGGAGAGGTGTAGATACGCAGTATTTT
cdr3_aa: CASSEALGGRGVDTQYF

v_call: TRBV3-1/TRBV3-2
j_call: TRBJ1-1
clone_size: NA
d_call: NA
cdr3_length: 14
cdr3_nt: TGTGCCAGCAGCCCAGACATAGCGAACACTGAAGCTTTCTTT
cdr3_aa: CASSPDIANTEAFF

v_call: TRBV9
j_call: TRBJ2-7
clone_size: NA
d_call: NA
cdr3_length: 14
cdr3_nt: TGTGCCAGCAGCGTAGAGTCCAGAACCCACGAGCAGTACTTC
cdr3_aa: CASSVESRTHEQYF

v_call: TRBV7-9
j_call: TRBJ2-5
clone_size: NA
d_call: TRBD2
cdr3_length: 14
cdr3_nt: TGTGCCAGCAGCTCTAGCGGGGCCCAAGAGACCCAGTACTTC
cdr3_aa: CASSSSGAQETQYF

v_call: TRBV7-2
j_call: TRBJ2-7
clone_size: once
d_call: NA
cdr3_length: 14
cdr3_nt: TGTGCCAGCAGCTTAGACACCCCGCCCGACGAGCAGTACTTC
cdr3_aa: CASSLDTPPDEQYF

v_call: TRBV28
j_call: TRBJ2-1
clone_size: NA
d_call: TRBD2
cdr3_length: 15
cdr3_nt: TGTGCCAGCAGTTCCGGGGCTAGCGGGAGCGATGAGCAGTTCTTC
cdr3_aa: CASSSGASGSDEQFF

v_call: TRBV19
j_call: TRBJ2-3
clone_size: NA
d_call: NA
cdr3_length: 16
cdr3_nt: TGTGCCAGTAGTGTAACGACAGGGAGGAGCACAGATACGCAGTATTTT
cdr3_aa: CASSVTTGRSTDTQYF

v_call: TRBV5-1
j_call: TRBJ2-7
clone_size: NA
d_call: NA
cdr3_length: 13
cdr3_nt: TGCGCCAGCAGTGGGGGCGGGTTCTACGAGCAGTACTTC
cdr3_aa: CASSGGGFYEQYF

v_call: TRBV28
j_call: TRBJ2-1
clone_size: NA
d_call: NA
cdr3_length: 13
cdr3_nt: TGTGCCAGCAGTGTCGGACTGTACAATGAGCAGTTCTTC
cdr3_aa: CASSVGLYNEQFF

v_call: TRBV2
j_call: TRBJ2-5
clone_size: NA
d_call: TRBD1
cdr3_length: 14
cdr3_nt: TGTGCCAGCAGTGGAGGGACAGTCCAAGAGACCCAGTACTTC
cdr3_aa: CASSGGTVQETQYF

v_call: TRBV7-2
j_call: TRBJ2-1
clone_size: NA
d_call: NA
cdr3_length: 15
cdr3_nt: TGTGCCAGCAGCTTAGCCAGCGGGTATTACAATGAGCAGTTCTTC
cdr3_aa: CASSLASGYYNEQFF

v_call: TRBV24-1
j_call: TRBJ2-2
clone_size: NA
d_call: NA
cdr3_length: 15
cdr3_nt: TGTGCCACAGGGAGGTTGGACGGGGACACCGGGGAGCTGTTTTTT
cdr3_aa: CATGRLDGDTGELFF

v_call: TRBV5-8
j_call: TRBJ2-1
clone_size: NA
d_call: TRBD2
cdr3_length: 15
cdr3_nt: TGTGCCAGCAGCTTTGGGGAGCGGGACTCCAATGAGCAGTTCTTC
cdr3_aa: CASSFGERDSNEQFF

v_call: TRBV7-3
j_call: TRBJ2-3
clone_size: NA
d_call: TRBD1
cdr3_length: 15
cdr3_nt: TGTGCCAGCAGCCCAGGGACAGGGCGCACAGATACGCAGTATTTT
cdr3_aa: CASSPGTGRTDTQYF

v_call: TRBV24-1
j_call: TRBJ2-3
clone_size: NA
d_call: TRBD2
cdr3_length: 18
cdr3_nt: TGTGCCACCAGTGATTTTGGGACTAGCGGGCTTAGCACAGATACGCAGTATTTT
cdr3_aa: CATSDFGTSGLSTDTQYF